This T cell receptor (beta chain) was sequenced in a study of blood T cell repertoires in COVID-19. About the research overall: Samples representing acute and convalescent COVID-19 were sourced from the United States, Italy and Spain. Sources were T cells, B-cell-depleted T cells, or PBMCs; the material itself was cDNA or gDNA.

As originally analysed: Amplification of reference gene primers provided the estimated nucleated cell counts. This table comes from immunoSEQ multiplex PCR, and its TCRdb copy is limited to in-frame clones, with some not included. V and J calls and clone size come straight from that table; D and trimming were deduced from the DNA. The table has approximately 170,000 clones, less than 80% seen once; the top ten hold around 12%. Comment on this clone: This sample also contains other DNA sequences that code for the same CDR3.

Sequencing input: peripheral blood. This clonotype originated in a woman aged 45-65 years with acute or convalescent COVID-19.

This chain's CDR3 is CASSGGQGSNQPQHF. The CDR3 region has the DNA TGTGCCAGCAGTGGGGGACAGGGGAGCAATCAGCCCCAGCATTTT. The chain has TRBV2 and TRBJ1-5; TRBD1 aligns across 10 bases. The CDR3 is made up of 15 amino acids. The V gene end was trimmed by 4 bases and the J gene end by 1 base; junction bases not matched to a gene: 1. Germline V gene sequence: CDR1 SNHLY, CDR2 FYNNEI.